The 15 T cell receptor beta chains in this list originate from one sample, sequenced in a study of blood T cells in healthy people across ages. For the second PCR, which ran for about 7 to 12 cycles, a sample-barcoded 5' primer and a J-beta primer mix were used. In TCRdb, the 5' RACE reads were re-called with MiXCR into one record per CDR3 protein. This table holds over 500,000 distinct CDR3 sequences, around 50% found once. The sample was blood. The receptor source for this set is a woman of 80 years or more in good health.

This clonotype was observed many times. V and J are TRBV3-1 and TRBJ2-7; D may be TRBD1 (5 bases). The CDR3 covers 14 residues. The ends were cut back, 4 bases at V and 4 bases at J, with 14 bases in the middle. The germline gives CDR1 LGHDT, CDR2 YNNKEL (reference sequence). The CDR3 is CASSRKGVTYEQYF. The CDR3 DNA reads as TGTGCCAGCAGCCGGAAAGGGGTCACGTACGAGCAGTACTTC.

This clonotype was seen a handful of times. The CDR3 DNA sequence: TGTGCCAGCAGTTTCCCTAACAGGGGGCGGAAGACCTACGAGCAGTACTTC. This translates into CASSFPNRGRKTYEQYF. The V and J genes are TRBV27 and TRBJ2-7, with 9 bases matching TRBD1. Germline-derived CDR1 and CDR2 are MNHEY and SMNVEV (reference sequence). V lost 3 bases and J lost 2; bases outside the gene matches: 11. The CDR3 extends over 17 amino acids.

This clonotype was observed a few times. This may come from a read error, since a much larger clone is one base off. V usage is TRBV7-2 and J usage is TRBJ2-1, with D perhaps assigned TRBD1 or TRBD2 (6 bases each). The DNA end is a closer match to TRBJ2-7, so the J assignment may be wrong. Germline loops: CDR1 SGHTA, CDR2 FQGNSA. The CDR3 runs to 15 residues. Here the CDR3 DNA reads TGTGCCAGCAGCTTAGTCGGGGGCTTCTACAATGAGCAGTACTTC. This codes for CASSLVGGFYNEQYF.

The CDR3 DNA follows: TGTGCCAGCAAAGCGGGTATTGTAGACACCATATATTTT. It is translated as CASKAGIVDTIYF. The chain has TRBV2 and TRBJ1-3; D gene unclear. Per germline, CDR1 SNHLY and CDR2 FYNNEI. The CDR3 runs 13 residues. The V end lost 7 bases, the J end lost 8 bases, and 15 bases lay between the germline ends.

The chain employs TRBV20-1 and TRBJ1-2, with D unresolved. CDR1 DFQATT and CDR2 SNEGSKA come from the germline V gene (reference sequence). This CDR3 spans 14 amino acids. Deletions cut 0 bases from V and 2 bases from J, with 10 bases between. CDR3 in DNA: TGCAGTGCTAGAGATACGGCTTTCAACTATGGCTACACCTTC. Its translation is CSARDTAFNYGYTF.

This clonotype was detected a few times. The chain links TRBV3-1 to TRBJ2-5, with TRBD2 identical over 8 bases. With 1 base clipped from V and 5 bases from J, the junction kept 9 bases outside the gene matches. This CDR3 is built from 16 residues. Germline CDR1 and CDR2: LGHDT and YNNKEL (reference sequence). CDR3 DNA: TGTGCCAGCAGCCAAGTGGACCGGGGGGGCCGCGAGACCCAGTACTTC. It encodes CASSQVDRGGRETQYF.

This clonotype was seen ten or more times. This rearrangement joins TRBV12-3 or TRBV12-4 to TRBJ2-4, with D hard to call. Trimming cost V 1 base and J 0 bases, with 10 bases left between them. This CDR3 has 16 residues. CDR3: CASSLERQIAKNIQYF. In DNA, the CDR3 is TGTGCCAGCAGTTTAGAACGGCAAATAGCCAAAAACATTCAGTACTTC.

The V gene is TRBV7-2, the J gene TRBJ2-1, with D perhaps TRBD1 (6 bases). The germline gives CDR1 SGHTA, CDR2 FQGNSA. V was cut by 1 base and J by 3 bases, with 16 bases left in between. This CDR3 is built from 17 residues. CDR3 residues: CASSLVVRQANYNEQFF. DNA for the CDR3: TGTGCCAGCAGCTTAGTGGTCAGACAGGCGAACTACAATGAGCAGTTCTTC.

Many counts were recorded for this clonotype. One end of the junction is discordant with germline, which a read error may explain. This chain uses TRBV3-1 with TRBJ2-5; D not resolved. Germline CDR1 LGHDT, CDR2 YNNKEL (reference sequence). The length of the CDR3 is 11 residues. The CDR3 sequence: CASSQGETQYF. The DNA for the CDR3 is TGCGCCAGCAGCCAAGGAGAGACCCAGTACTTC.

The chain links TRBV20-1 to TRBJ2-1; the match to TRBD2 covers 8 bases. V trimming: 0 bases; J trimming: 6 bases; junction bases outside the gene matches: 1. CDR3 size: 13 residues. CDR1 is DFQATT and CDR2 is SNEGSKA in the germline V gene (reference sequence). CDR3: CSARDLAGNEQFF. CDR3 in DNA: TGCAGTGCTAGAGATCTAGCGGGCAATGAGCAGTTCTTC.

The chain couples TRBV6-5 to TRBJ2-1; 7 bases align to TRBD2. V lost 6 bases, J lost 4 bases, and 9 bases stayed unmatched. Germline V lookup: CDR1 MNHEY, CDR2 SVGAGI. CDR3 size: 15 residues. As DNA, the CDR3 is TGTGCCAGCAGGACGGGACTAACGATATACAATGAGCAGTTCTTC. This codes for CASRTGLTIYNEQFF.

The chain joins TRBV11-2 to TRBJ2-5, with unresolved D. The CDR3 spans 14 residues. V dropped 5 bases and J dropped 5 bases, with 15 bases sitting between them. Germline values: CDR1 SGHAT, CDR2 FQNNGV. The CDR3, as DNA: TGTGCCAGCAGCGTTATCAATTTACTGGAGACCCAGTACTTC. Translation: CASSVINLLETQYF.

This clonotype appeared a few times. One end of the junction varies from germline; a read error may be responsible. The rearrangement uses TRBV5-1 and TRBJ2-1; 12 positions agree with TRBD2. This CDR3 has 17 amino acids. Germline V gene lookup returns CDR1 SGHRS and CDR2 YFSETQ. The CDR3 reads CASSRFRTSGVYNERFF. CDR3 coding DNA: TGCGCCAGCAGCAGATTCCGGACTAGCGGGGTTTACAATGAGCGGTTCTTC. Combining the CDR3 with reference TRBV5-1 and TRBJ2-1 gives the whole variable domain KAGVTQTPRYLIKTRGQQVTLSCSPISGHRSVSWYQQTPGQGLQFLFEYFSETQRNKGNFPGRFSGRQFSNSRSEMNVSTLELGDSALYLCASSRFRTSGVYNERFFGPGTRLTVL.

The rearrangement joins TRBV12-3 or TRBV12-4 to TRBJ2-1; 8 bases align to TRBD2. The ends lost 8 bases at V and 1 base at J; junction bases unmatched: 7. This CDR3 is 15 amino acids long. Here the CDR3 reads CASGPGRGSYNEQFF. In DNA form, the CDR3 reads TGTGCCAGCGGACCCGGGAGGGGATCCTACAATGAGCAGTTCTTC.

CDR3 coding DNA: TGTGCCAACACAAAAGGAGGCGGGACCCTCAATGAGCAGTTCTTC. It encodes CANTKGGGTLNEQFF. The J gene is TRBJ2-1, the V gene TRBV6-2 or TRBV6-3; the D gene is possibly TRBD2 (6 bases). The V gene lost 10 bases and the J gene lost 6 bases, with 22 bases spanning the gap. This CDR3 has 15 residues. Germline V gives CDR1 MNHEY, CDR2 SVGEGT.